These 32 T cell receptor beta chains share one sample of origin, sequenced in a study of Ad26.COV2.S vaccination and SARS-CoV-2 variants. As for treatment: 15 to 20 received Ad26.COV2.S at low or high dose, single or two shots; roughly 5 received placebo; per-sample allocation not given. Samples came from day 63 after the first vaccine or placebo injection. Profiled with immunoSEQ multiplex PCR; TCRdb holds only in-frame clones, not every one. The data hold some 480,000 clones, with roughly 87% observed a single time. The sequences come from peripheral blood, collected in a trial of Ad26.COV2.S vaccine versus placebo. All receptors come from a person aged 18-60 years who received the Ad26.COV2.S COVID-19 vaccine or a placebo.

The chain is built from TRBV28 and TRBJ1-2; D gene unclear. Germline-derived CDR1 and CDR2 are MDHEN and SYDVKM. V lost 10 bases, J lost 7 bases, and 16 bases lay in between. The CDR3 extends over 12 amino acids. The DNA for the CDR3 is TGTGCCACCCTCCCCCGGGCTGGTGGCTACACCTTC. Residues: CATLPRAGGYTF.

V is TRBV29-1 and J is TRBJ2-2; weak D call: TRBD1 (5 bases). This CDR3 region has 15 residues. Germline V CDR1 and CDR2: SQVTM, ANQGSEA. V gave up 0 bases and J gave up 7 bases, with 15 bases separating them. CDR3 sequence reads: CSVEDEDTLFGELFF. DNA of the CDR3: TGCAGCGTTGAAGATGAGGACACCCTCTTCGGGGAGCTGTTTTTT.

CDR3 nucleotide sequence: TGTGCCAGCAGCTCGTTGGGACGGACAGAAGCTTTCTTT. This sequence encodes CASSSLGRTEAFF. The V and J genes are TRBV6-5 and TRBJ1-1; a weak D match, TRBD1 (5 bases). Trimming removed 6 bases at V and 8 bases at J, with 16 bases between. This CDR3 region has 13 residues. CDR1 MNHEY and CDR2 SVGAGI come from the germline V gene.

This clone showed up just a few times. This chain joins TRBV7-9 and TRBJ1-2, with D maybe TRBD1 (6 bases). This CDR3 is 15 amino acids long. Germline V gives CDR1 SEHNR, CDR2 FQNEAQ (reference sequence). Trimming left V 4 bases short and J 4 bases short, with 16 bases between. The CDR3 coding sequence is TGTGCCAGCAGCTCCCCCGGGGAGGGGGTCTATGGCTACACCTTC. This sequence encodes CASSSPGEGVYGYTF.

As to this clone: Other DNA sequences in the sample encode the same CDR3. Here the CDR3 reads CASSLGFQPQHF. DNA of the CDR3: TGTGCCAGCAGTTTGGGCTTCCAGCCCCAGCATTTT. V is TRBV28 and J is TRBJ1-5; no clear D gene. The CDR3 has 12 amino acids. The germline gives CDR1 MDHEN, CDR2 SYDVKM. V shed 3 bases and J shed 7 bases, with 7 bases lying between them. Full variable domain (missing parts from reference TRBV28 and TRBJ1-5): DVKVTQSSRYLVKRTGEKVFLECVQDMDHENMFWYRQDPGLGLRLIYFSYDVKMKEKGDIPEGYSVSREKKERFSLILESASTNQTSMYLCASSLGFQPQHFGDGTRLSIL.

The rearrangement joins TRBV28 to TRBJ2-7; 8 positions agree with TRBD2. Looked up from germline, CDR1 is MDHEN and CDR2 is SYDVKM. J gave up 5 bases and V 6 bases, and 9 bases lay outside the gene matches. The CDR3 spans 14 residues. CDR3 amino acids: CASRRAGGINEQYF. Written as DNA, the CDR3 is TGTGCCAGCAGACGGGCGGGAGGCATCAACGAGCAGTACTTC. The full variable domain, its missing parts supplied by reference TRBV28 and TRBJ2-7, is DVKVTQSSRYLVKRTGEKVFLECVQDMDHENMFWYRQDPGLGLRLIYFSYDVKMKEKGDIPEGYSVSREKKERFSLILESASTNQTSMYLCASRRAGGINEQYFGPGTRLTVT.

The chain carries TRBV28 and TRBJ2-3; 10 nucleotides line up with TRBD1. Losses at the gene ends were 6 bases for V and 2 bases for J; bases not matched to a gene: 5. The CDR3 spans 15 residues. The germline CDR1 and CDR2 sequences are MDHEN and SYDVKM. The CDR3: CASRETGGHTDTQYF. The CDR3 DNA is TGTGCCAGCAGGGAGACAGGGGGCCACACAGATACGCAGTATTTT.

CDR3 nucleotides: TGTGCCAGCAGTTTACGGACTAGCGGGTTATCCAGCTCCTACAATGAGCAGTTCTTC. Translated, it gives CASSLRTSGLSSSYNEQFF. The chain is built from TRBV27 and TRBJ2-1; 11 bases fit TRBD2. Germline assignment: CDR1 MNHEY and CDR2 SMNVEV (reference sequence). The trim removed 2 bases at V and 0 bases at J, leaving 9 bases unmatched. This CDR3 comprises 19 residues.

The chain couples TRBV27 to TRBJ2-3, with D possibly matching TRBD1 (7 bases). The V gene's germline CDR1 is MNHEY and CDR2 SMNVEV (reference sequence). V gave up 2 bases and J gave up 4 bases, with 16 bases separating them. CDR3 size: 16 residues. As DNA, the CDR3 is TGTGCCAGCAGTTTAACGGAAGGCAGGGGGGCAGATACGCAGTATTTT. The encoded protein is CASSLTEGRGADTQYF.

The gene calls are TRBV5-6 and TRBJ1-2; TRBD1 matches 7 bases. The trim removed 0 bases at V and 2 bases at J, leaving 4 bases unmatched. The CDR3 contains 15 residues. The germline gives CDR1 SGHDT, CDR2 YYEEEE. CDR3 amino acids: CASSLVQGVNYGYTF. The CDR3 DNA is TGTGCCAGCAGCTTGGTGCAGGGGGTGAACTATGGCTACACCTTC.

The chain links TRBV4-2 to TRBJ1-1; D is perhaps TRBD1 (5 bases). In germline, CDR1 is LGHNA, CDR2 YNFKEQ. This CDR3 is 16 amino acids long. The V gene lost 0 bases and the J gene lost 7 bases, with 18 bases spanning the gap. CDR3 sequence reads: CASSQDHSGTGGEAFF. The CDR3 bases are TGTGCCAGCAGCCAAGATCATTCAGGGACGGGTGGTGAAGCTTTCTTT.

CDR3 sequence reads: CASSPQRGNVYEQYF. For the CDR3, the DNA is TGTGCCAGCAGCCCCCAGCGAGGAAATGTCTACGAGCAGTACTTC. The V gene is TRBV6-5, the J gene TRBJ2-7; D ambiguous. Trimming cost V 6 bases and J 3 bases, with 18 bases left between them. Germline V lookup: CDR1 MNHEY, CDR2 SVGAGI. This CDR3 region has 15 residues.

The chain joins TRBV18 to TRBJ2-5; D not certain. Trimming shortened V by 8 bases and J by 5 bases, and 9 bases separated the two germline ends. Germline loops: CDR1 KGHSH, CDR2 LQKENI. This CDR3 region has 11 residues. The CDR3 nucleotides read TGTGCCAGCACCTTAAGGGAGACCCAGTACTTC. Translated: CASTLRETQYF.

This clone was picked up a small number of times. The rearrangement joins TRBV28 to TRBJ2-7; no clear D gene. V was cut by 5 bases and J by 6 bases, with 17 bases left in between. The CDR3 consists of 14 residues. Per germline, CDR1 MDHEN and CDR2 SYDVKM. The CDR3 DNA sequence: TGTGCCAGCAGTCCCCCAGAGTCTCCGGGCGAGCAGTACTTC. It codes for CASSPPESPGEQYF.

The CDR3: CASTPTGGGQPQHF. CDR3 nucleotide sequence: TGTGCCAGCACCCCGACAGGGGGCGGTCAGCCCCAGCATTTT. The genes are TRBV6-2 or TRBV6-3 and TRBJ1-5; 10 bases match TRBD1. This CDR3 comprises 14 residues. CDR1 and CDR2 (germline): MNHEY, SVGEGT. After removal of 7 bases from V and 6 bases from J, the junction contained 6 bases not matched to a gene.

V gene TRBV7-9 combines with J gene TRBJ2-7; 8 bases map to TRBD1. The V gene's germline CDR1 is SEHNR and CDR2 FQNEAQ (reference sequence). The CDR3 is 15 amino acids. V dropped 1 base and J dropped 3; count of bases not matched to a gene: 5. CDR3 in amino acids: CASSLGQGRLYEQYF. The CDR3, as DNA: TGTGCCAGCAGCTTAGGACAGGGGAGGCTCTACGAGCAGTACTTC.

J is TRBJ2-7 and V is TRBV14; D may be TRBD1 or TRBD2 (5 bases each). The CDR3 runs to 14 residues. V was cut by 5 bases and J by 3 bases, with 14 bases left in between. The V gene's germline CDR1 is SGHDN and CDR2 FVKESK. Here the CDR3 DNA reads TGTGCCAGCAGCTCACCGGGACGGAACTACGAGCAGTACTTC. Its translation: CASSSPGRNYEQYF.

The V call is TRBV9, the J call TRBJ2-7, with 9 bases identical to TRBD2. This CDR3 contains 15 residues. Germline lookup yields CDR1 SGDLS and CDR2 YYNGEE. Trimming took 3 bases from V and 4 from J; bases not matched to a gene: 8. The CDR3, as DNA: TGTGCCAGCAGCGCGATAGCGGGAGAGCGGTACGAGCAGTACTTC. This encodes CASSAIAGERYEQYF. The full variable domain, with the rest looked up from reference TRBV9 and TRBJ2-7, is DSGVTQTPKHLITATGQRVTLRCSPRSGDLSVYWYQQSLDQGLQFLIQYYNGEERAKGNILERFSAQQFPDLHSELNLSSLELGDSALYFCASSAIAGERYEQYFGPGTRLTVT.

The chain links TRBV5-1 to TRBJ2-2; D is unresolved. The V end lost 0 bases, the J end lost 3 bases, and 6 bases lay between the germline ends. Germline V lookup: CDR1 SGHRS, CDR2 YFSETQ. The CDR3 is 14 residues long. The CDR3: CASSLGQHTGELFF. DNA for the CDR3: TGCGCCAGCAGCTTGGGTCAGCACACCGGGGAGCTGTTTTTT. The full variable domain, its missing parts supplied by reference TRBV5-1 and TRBJ2-2, is KAGVTQTPRYLIKTRGQQVTLSCSPISGHRSVSWYQQTPGQGLQFLFEYFSETQRNKGNFPGRFSGRQFSNSRSEMNVSTLELGDSALYLCASSLGQHTGELFFGEGSRLTVL.

The rearrangement joins TRBV12-3 or TRBV12-4 to TRBJ2-7, with TRBD1 matching over 8 bases. V gave up 7 bases and J gave up 3 bases; unmatched junction bases: 5. The length of the CDR3 is 13 residues. The CDR3: CASTRTGFYEQYF. The DNA for the CDR3 is TGTGCCAGCACTAGGACAGGGTTCTACGAGCAGTACTTC.

The CDR3 sequence: CASSLAPPTISGANVLTF. DNA for the CDR3: TGTGCCAGCAGCTTGGCCCCACCGACAATCTCTGGGGCCAACGTCCTGACTTTC. The rearrangement joins TRBV5-6 to TRBJ2-6; the D is unclear. Trimming removed 0 bases from V and 0 bases from J, with 13 bases in between. The CDR3 has 18 amino acids. Germline V gene lookup returns CDR1 SGHDT and CDR2 YYEEEE.

The chain carries TRBV9 and TRBJ2-6; TRBD1 is a possible D gene (5 bases). Trimming pared 0 bases from V and 2 bases from J, leaving 9 bases between. The CDR3 spans 16 residues. CDR1 is SGDLS and CDR2 is YYNGEE in the germline V gene. The DNA of the CDR3 is TGTGCCAGCAGCGTAGTTGGGGCAGCTGGGGCCAACGTCCTGACTTTC. Translating it yields CASSVVGAAGANVLTF.

CDR3 sequence: CASSLAGEAYNEQFF. CDR3 coding DNA: TGTGCCAGCAGTTTAGCGGGGGAGGCCTACAATGAGCAGTTCTTC. The rearrangement uses TRBV28 and TRBJ2-1; 7 bases are a match to TRBD2. Germline-derived CDR1 and CDR2 are MDHEN and SYDVKM. This CDR3 region has 15 residues. V lost 2 bases, J lost 2 bases, and 3 bases stayed unmatched.

The chain combines TRBV7-2 with TRBJ2-7; the D gene is possibly TRBD2 (5 bases). Trimming cost V 5 bases and J 1 base, with 24 bases left between them. This CDR3 has 18 amino acids. Germline loops: CDR1 SGHTA, CDR2 FQGNSA. This CDR3 is CASSPNPVAGIFSYEQYF. The DNA for the CDR3 is TGTGCCAGCAGCCCCAACCCCGTCGCCGGGATTTTTTCCTACGAGCAGTACTTC.

V is TRBV9 and J is TRBJ2-5, with TRBD2 matching 10 bases. V shed 0 bases and J 2 bases; nucleotides not matched to a gene: 10. The CDR3 is 18 residues long. The germline V gene encodes CDR1 SGDLS and CDR2 YYNGEE. The CDR3 bases are TGTGCCAGCAGCGTAGCCAGCGGGAGGGGGTCGGGGCAAGAGACCCAGTACTTC. This sequence encodes CASSVASGRGSGQETQYF.

This chain connects TRBV9 to TRBJ1-2; the match to TRBD1 covers 7 bases. CDR1 and CDR2 from the germline V gene are SGDLS and YYNGEE. The CDR3 runs 16 residues. V shed 3 bases and J 3 bases; nucleotides not matched to a gene: 11. DNA for the CDR3: TGTGCCAGCAGCGCCCAGTTTGACAGGGAGGACTATGGCTACACCTTC. Translated: CASSAQFDREDYGYTF.

The genes are TRBV5-1 and TRBJ2-1; no clear D. This CDR3 is built from 16 residues. V was cut by 0 bases and J by 4 bases, with 14 bases left in between. CDR1 is SGHRS and CDR2 is YFSETQ in the germline V gene. The CDR3 region has the DNA TGCGCCAGCAGCTTGGGCTCCTCGGTAACGTACAATGAGCAGTTCTTC. Its translation is CASSLGSSVTYNEQFF. The whole variable domain, filled in from reference TRBV5-1 and TRBJ2-1, reads KAGVTQTPRYLIKTRGQQVTLSCSPISGHRSVSWYQQTPGQGLQFLFEYFSETQRNKGNFPGRFSGRQFSNSRSEMNVSTLELGDSALYLCASSLGSSVTYNEQFFGPGTRLTVL.

This chain uses TRBV30 with TRBJ2-3; D is ambiguous. Trimming removed 0 bases from V and 1 base from J, with 11 bases in between. The CDR3 totals 15 residues. Germline CDR1 is GTSNPN and CDR2 is SVGIG (reference sequence). The CDR3 here is CAWSVNGMGTDTQYF. The CDR3 DNA reads as TGTGCCTGGAGTGTAAATGGGATGGGCACAGATACGCAGTATTTT.

V usage is TRBV29-1 and J usage is TRBJ2-5; 9 nucleotides align to TRBD1. Germline trimming cut 4 bases from V and 5 bases from J; bases unmatched to any gene: 11. There are 15 residues in the CDR3. From germline, CDR1 is SQVTM and CDR2 ANQGSEA. CDR3 sequence reads: CSVGSTGTGWETQYF. The CDR3 DNA is TGCAGCGTTGGTTCGACGGGGACAGGGTGGGAGACCCAGTACTTC.

This sequence joins TRBV5-1 and TRBJ2-1; no definite D call. V dropped 1 base and J dropped 0 bases, with 8 bases sitting between them. Germline V CDR1 and CDR2: SGHRS, YFSETQ. The CDR3 loop spans 15 amino acids. The CDR3 DNA is TGCGCCAGCAGCTTGTTACAGAGCTCCTACAATGAGCAGTTCTTC. This sequence encodes CASSLLQSSYNEQFF.

The chain combines TRBV6-5 with TRBJ2-4; D possibly corresponds to TRBD2 (7 bases). The CDR3 runs to 15 residues. Trimming took 10 bases from V and 8 from J, leaving 24 bases between them. The V gene's germline CDR1 is MNHEY and CDR2 SVGAGI. The CDR3 sequence is CATTLRGRAGDIQYF. As DNA, the CDR3 is TGTGCCACCACATTGAGGGGGAGGGCCGGAGACATTCAGTACTTC.

V is TRBV5-4 and J is TRBJ1-1; D is possibly TRBD1 (5 bases). V was clipped by 4 bases and J by 4 bases, with 17 bases between them. CDR1 is SGHNT, CDR2 YYREEE, per germline (reference sequence). The CDR3 totals 15 residues. The CDR3 nucleotides read TGTGCCAGCAGCCCGGCCTGGGGGTCGAGCACTGAAGCTTTCTTT. It yields the protein CASSPAWGSSTEAFF.